This is a list of T cell receptor beta chains from one sample in a study of T cells in Graves' hyperthyroidism and ophthalmopathy. TCRdb analysed the multiplex PCR reads with MiXCR anew, one entry per CDR3 protein. The data hold 450,000 to 600,000 distinct CDR3 sequences, with around 13% observed a single time. What was sequenced was blood. These TCRs come from a woman aged 40 to 55 with Graves' hyperthyroidism. Each CDR3 is given with its conserved first and last residue. D genes are given only for firm matches. Rows give clone size only sometimes, using once, few, many, or a class for an expanded clone.

>TRBD2|few|TRBJ2-1|TRBV20-1
TGCAGTGCTACTAAGTTTGGACTAGCGGGAGGCTCCTACAATGAGCAGTTCTTC
CSATKFGLAGGSYNEQFF
>NA|many|TRBJ1-4|TRBV30
TGTGCCTGGAGTGGAGTTTTTGGGGGTAATGAAAAACTGTTTTTT
CAWSGVFGGNEKLFF
>TRBD1|many|TRBJ2-7|TRBV11-2
TGTGCCAGCAGCTTACCCGGGACAGGGATGAACTACGAGCAGTACTTC
CASSLPGTGMNYEQYF
>NA|NA|TRBJ1-2|TRBV7-9
TGTGCCAGCAGCTACGTCGGAGACGGCTACACCTTC
CASSYVGDGYTF
>NA|NA|TRBJ1-5|TRBV5-1
TGCGCCAGCAGCTTGGCCGGGAATCCGCCCCAGCATTTT
CASSLAGNPPQHF
>TRBD2|many|TRBJ2-1|TRBV20-1
TGCAGTGCTAGAGGGGGCGGGAGTCCTAATGAGCAGTTCTTC
CSARGGGSPNEQFF
>TRBD1|NA|TRBJ1-1|TRBV2
TGTGCCAGCAATCCGACAGGGGTGACTGAAGCTTTCTTT
CASNPTGVTEAFF
>NA|many|TRBJ1-6|TRBV28
TGTGCCAGCAGTCCCCCCGGGACGGATAATTCACCCCTCCACTTT
CASSPPGTDNSPLHF
>NA|NA|TRBJ1-4|TRBV29-1
TGCAGCGTTGTGGTCTCAACTAATGAAAAACTGTTTTTT
CSVVVSTNEKLFF
>TRBD2|NA|TRBJ2-1|TRBV20-1
TGCAGTGCTAGGGCACCCGGGACTAGCGGGAGTATCAATGAGCAGTTCTTC
CSARAPGTSGSINEQFF
>NA|few|TRBJ2-5|TRBV6-1
TGTGCCAGCAGTACCGGTTGGGGGGTCCAAGAGACCCAGTACTTC
CASSTGWGVQETQYF
>NA|few|TRBJ1-3|TRBV4-1
TGCGCCAGCAGCCAAGCCGACGGCAGCTCTGGAAACACCATATATTTT
CASSQADGSSGNTIYF
>NA|many|TRBJ1-5|TRBV6-2/TRBV6-3
TGTGCCATCCGGACTGCCCTGTTTCCCCAGCATTTT
CAIRTALFPQHF
>TRBD2|many|TRBJ2-7|TRBV11-2
TGTGCCAGCAGCTTAGTCTCGGGACTAGCGGGAGGGGGCTACGAGCAGTACTTC
CASSLVSGLAGGGYEQYF
>NA|NA|TRBJ1-1|TRBV5-1
TGCGCCAGCAGCCCGTGGGGACCGCCGAACACTGAAGCTTTCTTT
CASSPWGPPNTEAFF
>TRBD1|many|TRBJ1-2|TRBV28
TGTGCCAGCCAGACAGGGGGAAGTTTTGGCTACACCTTC
CASQTGGSFGYTF
>NA|many|TRBJ1-1|TRBV20-1
TGCAGTGCTAGAGATGCTGGTCACGGTGAAGCTTTCTTT
CSARDAGHGEAFF
>TRBD1|NA|TRBJ2-1|TRBV20-1
TGCAGTGCTAGAGATTATCAGGGACAGGGAGTTTCCTACAATGAGCAGTTCTTC
CSARDYQGQGVSYNEQFF
>TRBD2|many|TRBJ2-3|TRBV12-3/TRBV12-4
TGTGCCAGCAGTGAAGTGGCTAGCGGGATCGCCACAGATACGCAGTATTTT
CASSEVASGIATDTQYF
>NA|few|TRBJ2-3|TRBV7-3
TGTGCCAGCAGCTTAACCGCGGGAGATACGCAGTATTTT
CASSLTAGDTQYF
>TRBD2|many|TRBJ2-2|TRBV5-1
TGCGCCAGCAGCCCGATACTAGCGGGCGCGAACACCGGGGAGCTGTTTTTT
CASSPILAGANTGELFF
>NA|many|TRBJ2-2|TRBV6-1
TGTGCCAGCAGCCCCGGGGGTATCGGGGAGCTGTTTTTT
CASSPGGIGELFF
>TRBD2|many|TRBJ2-3|TRBV28
TGTGCCAGCAGGGTTAGCGGGAGCGCAGATACGCAGTATTTT
CASRVSGSADTQYF
>TRBD1|NA|TRBJ2-1|TRBV18
TGTGCCAGCTCGCGGGACAGGCATGACAATGAGCAGTTCTTC
CASSRDRHDNEQFF
>TRBD1|NA|TRBJ1-2|TRBV29-1
TGCAGCGTCGAGTTAGGGGGCGCGATCTATGGCTACACCTTC
CSVELGGAIYGYTF
>TRBD1|many|TRBJ1-1|TRBV5-1
TGCGCCAGCAGCTTGGCCCAGGATAAGACAGGGAGGAGAAAAACTGAAGCTTTCTTT
CASSLAQDKTGRRKTEAFF
>NA|many|TRBJ1-1|TRBV14
TGTGCCAGCAGCCAAGAGTACGCTTTTGGGCAGGGTGACACTGAAGCTTTCTTT
CASSQEYAFGQGDTEAFF
>NA|many|TRBJ2-7|TRBV28
TGTGCCAGCAGTTTTTCGACAGGCTCTCATCTCTACGAGCAGTACTTC
CASSFSTGSHLYEQYF
>NA|NA|TRBJ1-2|TRBV10-3
TGTGCCATCAGTGGCGACAGATATGGCTACACCTTC
CAISGDRYGYTF
>TRBD1|NA|TRBJ2-5|TRBV3-1
TGTGCCAGCAGCCAACCGACAGGGGTCGCTCAAGAGACCCAGTACTTC
CASSQPTGVAQETQYF
>TRBD2|many|TRBJ2-1|TRBV5-1
TGCGCCAGCAGAACCGGGACTAGCATGGGCAATGAGCAGTTCTTC
CASRTGTSMGNEQFF
>NA|few|TRBJ2-3|TRBV5-6
TGTGCCAGCAGCTTGGTTGGGACTTACGGAGATGATACGCAGTATTTT
CASSLVGTYGDDTQYF
>TRBD2|many|TRBJ2-2|TRBV30
TGTGCCTGGAGTGTCAAAGCGGGAGGCACCGGGGAGCTGTTTTTT
CAWSVKAGGTGELFF
>NA|many|TRBJ2-7|TRBV5-1
TGCGCCAGCCGACTCCGGGATTCTGTCTACGAGCAGTACTTC
CASRLRDSVYEQYF
>NA|few|TRBJ1-2|TRBV6-2/TRBV6-3
TGTGCCAGCCGTTTTACAACTGATAATGGCTACACCTTC
CASRFTTDNGYTF
>NA|NA|TRBJ1-3|TRBV10-3
TGTGCCATCAGCCGGGACAATGCCTCTGGAAACACCATATATTTT
CAISRDNASGNTIYF
>TRBD1|many|TRBJ2-5|TRBV2
TGTGCCAGCAGCAGGGGACAGGGTAACCAAGAGACCCAGTACTTC
CASSRGQGNQETQYF
>NA|NA|TRBJ2-4|TRBV4-1
TGCGCCAGCAGCCAAGTTGTTGGGGGGGCCAAAAACATTCAGTACTTC
CASSQVVGGAKNIQYF
>TRBD1|many|TRBJ1-1|TRBV3-1
TGTGCCAGCAGCCCTGACAGGGGCACTGAAGCTTTCTTT
CASSPDRGTEAFF
>NA|NA|TRBJ2-6|TRBV15
TGTGCCGCGGGGCCGGGACAAAGAGCTGGGGCCAACGTCCTGACTTTC
CAAGPGQRAGANVLTF
>NA|many|TRBJ1-4|TRBV14
TGTGCCAGCAGCCAAAGGGCAGAGAACGAAAAACTGTTTTTT
CASSQRAENEKLFF
>TRBD2|few|TRBJ2-6|TRBV20-1
TGCAGTGCTAGAGCGGGGGGTGGGCCCAGCTCTGGGGCCAACGTCCTGACTTTC
CSARAGGGPSSGANVLTF
>NA|NA|TRBJ1-3|TRBV6-1
TGTGCCAGCAAGGACCGACAGAGGAAGGACACCATATATTTT
CASKDRQRKDTIYF
>NA|few|TRBJ1-3|TRBV7-2
TGTGCCAGCAGCCTGGACGGATTTGGAAACACCATATATTTT
CASSLDGFGNTIYF
>NA|NA|TRBJ1-5|TRBV19
TGTGCCAGTAGTATAAATGACCCTTCGCAGGGCGTCCCAGCATGGAGTCAGCCCCAGCATTTT
CASSINDPSQGVPAWSQPQHF
>NA|few|TRBJ2-3|TRBV5-1
TGCGCCAGCAGGGCAGAAGATACGCAGTATTTT
CASRAEDTQYF
>TRBD2|many|TRBJ2-1|TRBV3-1
TGTGCCAGCAGACCGGGACTAGCGGCGAGCTCCTACAATGAGCAGTTCTTC
CASRPGLAASSYNEQFF
>NA|few|TRBJ1-1|TRBV27
TGTGCCAGCAGACCTGGTTTGGACACTGAAGCTTTCTTT
CASRPGLDTEAFF
>TRBD2|many|TRBJ2-1|TRBV6-1
TGTGCCAGCACCCTCAGCAGCGGGAGTTACAATGAGCAGTTCTTC
CASTLSSGSYNEQFF
>TRBD2|NA|TRBJ2-1|TRBV11-2
TGTGCCAGCAGCTTTGCGGGAGGGAGGAATGAGCAGTTCTTC
CASSFAGGRNEQFF
>NA|many|TRBJ1-5|TRBV28
TGTGCCAGCAGTAGCACCAAAAGCAATCAGCCCCAGCATTTT
CASSSTKSNQPQHF
>NA|NA|TRBJ1-3|TRBV28
TGTGCCAGCAGTCAGGCGGGGCCGGGAAACACCATATATTTT
CASSQAGPGNTIYF
>NA|many|TRBJ2-5|TRBV5-1
TGCGCCAGCAGCTTGGACCAGCAAGAGACCCAGTACTTC
CASSLDQQETQYF
>NA|NA|TRBJ2-3|TRBV7-9
TGTGCCAGCGGCCCCCTTCTTGGGAATCCCACAGATACGCAGTATTTT
CASGPLLGNPTDTQYF
>TRBD2|many|TRBJ2-5|TRBV12-3/TRBV12-4
TGTGCCAGCAGTTCTCGGGACTGGGGGGGGGAGACCCAGTACTTC
CASSSRDWGGETQYF
>NA|NA|TRBJ2-3|TRBV5-1
TGCGCCAGCAGCTTGACACTTATAACAGATACGCAGTATTTT
CASSLTLITDTQYF
>NA|NA|TRBJ2-5|TRBV6-2/TRBV6-3
TGTGCCAGCAGTGGAATGGGGGCCAAGAGGACCCAGTACTTC
CASSGMGAKRTQYF
>NA|NA|TRBJ2-1|TRBV6-1
TGTGCCAGCAGTGACACAGGGAGCTCCTACAATGAGCAGTTCTTC
CASSDTGSSYNEQFF
>NA|few|TRBJ2-7|TRBV28
TGTGCCAGCAGATTTGGGGCAGTAGACGAGCAGTACTTC
CASRFGAVDEQYF